These T cell receptor beta chains were read from a single sample in a study of early T cells in non-severe SARS-CoV-2 infection. TCRdb passed the 5' RACE reads through MiXCR, listing each CDR3 protein once. The repertoire holds about 99,000 distinct CDR3 sequences, with roughly 15% as singletons. The material sequenced was whole blood. Every receptor here comes from an adult who was a healthcare worker with PCR-confirmed SARS-CoV-2 infection or an uninfected control (not recorded which). Each CDR3 is given with its conserved first and last residue. D genes are given only for firm matches. Rows give clone size only sometimes, using once, few, many, or a class for an expanded clone.

CDR3 DNA: TGCAGTGCGCCCGGACAGGAGAACACTGAAGCTTTCTTT; CDR3 protein: CSAPGQENTEAFF; D gene: TRBD1; clone size: -; V gene: TRBV20-1; J gene: TRBJ1-1
CDR3 DNA: TGCAGCGCCAGCCAAGATTCCAACTATGGCTACACCTTC; CDR3 protein: CSASQDSNYGYTF; D gene: -; clone size: -; V gene: TRBV29-1; J gene: TRBJ1-2
CDR3 DNA: TGTGCCAGCAAGGAGCGGGAGGGATACGAGCAGTACTTC; CDR3 protein: CASKEREGYEQYF; D gene: TRBD2; clone size: -; V gene: TRBV7-9; J gene: TRBJ2-7
CDR3 DNA: TGCAGCGTACAGCTGCCCTATGGCTACACCTTC; CDR3 protein: CSVQLPYGYTF; D gene: -; clone size: -; V gene: TRBV29-1; J gene: TRBJ1-2
CDR3 DNA: TGTGCCAGCAGCTTAGCGTTTGGGCGGATAATCACAGATACGCAGTATTTT; CDR3 protein: CASSLAFGRIITDTQYF; D gene: -; clone size: few; V gene: TRBV7-2; J gene: TRBJ2-3
CDR3 DNA: TGTGCCAGCACCCTAGGGGTCAGGGGGAACACTGAAGCTTTCTTT; CDR3 protein: CASTLGVRGNTEAFF; D gene: -; clone size: few; V gene: TRBV28; J gene: TRBJ1-1
CDR3 DNA: TGTGCCAGCAGTTACTCGGCCAGGGGGGGACTGAACACTGAAGCTTTCTTT; CDR3 protein: CASSYSARGGLNTEAFF; D gene: TRBD1; clone size: -; V gene: TRBV6-5; J gene: TRBJ1-1
CDR3 DNA: TGTGCCAGCAGCCAAGGCCTGACTAACTATGGCTACACCTTC; CDR3 protein: CASSQGLTNYGYTF; D gene: -; clone size: -; V gene: TRBV3-1; J gene: TRBJ1-2
CDR3 DNA: TGTGCCAGCAGGAATAACTACCCAGATACGCAGTATTTT; CDR3 protein: CASRNNYPDTQYF; D gene: -; clone size: few; V gene: TRBV6-5; J gene: TRBJ2-3
CDR3 DNA: TGTGCCAGCAGCTTAGGGAGCTTGGCAGACACTGAAGCTTTCTTT; CDR3 protein: CASSLGSLADTEAFF; D gene: -; clone size: few; V gene: TRBV7-9; J gene: TRBJ1-1
CDR3 DNA: TGTGCCAGCAGCCCACAAACCTTGGGGCAGACAAACACTGAAGCTTTCTTT; CDR3 protein: CASSPQTLGQTNTEAFF; D gene: -; clone size: few; V gene: TRBV7-2; J gene: TRBJ1-1
CDR3 DNA: TGTGCCAGCAGTTTATGGGTCAGCTCCTACAATGAGCAGTTCTTC; CDR3 protein: CASSLWVSSYNEQFF; D gene: -; clone size: -; V gene: TRBV27; J gene: TRBJ2-1
CDR3 DNA: TGCGCCAGCAGCTTTGGCGGGGGGTCCTACAATGAGCAGTTCTTC; CDR3 protein: CASSFGGGSYNEQFF; D gene: TRBD2; clone size: few; V gene: TRBV5-1; J gene: TRBJ2-1
CDR3 DNA: TGTGCCAGCAGAGACAGGAGCTCCTACAATGAGCAGTTCTTC; CDR3 protein: CASRDRSSYNEQFF; D gene: -; clone size: many; V gene: TRBV2; J gene: TRBJ2-1
CDR3 DNA: TGTGCCAGCATCTTGGGGGCTAGCGGGAGGAATGAGCAGTTCTTC; CDR3 protein: CASILGASGRNEQFF; D gene: TRBD2; clone size: few; V gene: TRBV12-3/TRBV12-4; J gene: TRBJ2-1
CDR3 DNA: TGTGCCAGCACCCACCAGCATTTAGGGGGGAGCACAGATACGCAGTATTTT; CDR3 protein: CASTHQHLGGSTDTQYF; D gene: -; clone size: -; V gene: TRBV27; J gene: TRBJ2-3
CDR3 DNA: TGTGCCAGCAGTTCCCGCCAGCGGGAGGTGAGAGAGACCCAGTACTTC; CDR3 protein: CASSSRQREVRETQYF; D gene: TRBD2; clone size: once; V gene: TRBV28; J gene: TRBJ2-5
CDR3 DNA: TGCAGTGCTAAACAGGGTCGCGGCACAGATACGCAGTATTTT; CDR3 protein: CSAKQGRGTDTQYF; D gene: -; clone size: few; V gene: TRBV20-1; J gene: TRBJ2-3
CDR3 DNA: TGTGCCAGCAGCCACAGGGATTTACCAGACAATGAGCAGTTCTTC; CDR3 protein: CASSHRDLPDNEQFF; D gene: -; clone size: -; V gene: TRBV7-2; J gene: TRBJ2-1
CDR3 DNA: TGTGCTAGCAGCTTATCCCTATACACAGATACGCAGTATTTT; CDR3 protein: CASSLSLYTDTQYF; D gene: -; clone size: -; V gene: TRBV7-7; J gene: TRBJ2-3
CDR3 DNA: TGCGCCAGCAGCTTTGCAGGCTATAGCGGGACAAGGGCTGAGCAGTTCTTC; CDR3 protein: CASSFAGYSGTRAEQFF; D gene: TRBD2; clone size: -; V gene: TRBV5-1; J gene: TRBJ2-1
CDR3 DNA: TGTGCCAGCACCTCCAGGGAGAACACTGAAGCTTTCTTT; CDR3 protein: CASTSRENTEAFF; D gene: -; clone size: few; V gene: TRBV12-3/TRBV12-4; J gene: TRBJ1-1
CDR3 DNA: TGCAGTGCTAGTAGGAGTCAGGGGGGCGCCACCGGGGAGCTGTTTTTT; CDR3 protein: CSASRSQGGATGELFF; D gene: -; clone size: few; V gene: TRBV20-1; J gene: TRBJ2-2
CDR3 DNA: TGTGCCAGCAGCGTAGTAGCCGGGCCTAGCGGGAGTCGGGATGAGCAGTTCTTC; CDR3 protein: CASSVVAGPSGSRDEQFF; D gene: TRBD2; clone size: few; V gene: TRBV9; J gene: TRBJ2-1
CDR3 DNA: TGTGCCAGCAGTTACTCGTACGGAAAGAGCTCCTACGAGCAGTACTTC; CDR3 protein: CASSYSYGKSSYEQYF; D gene: -; clone size: few; V gene: TRBV6-2/TRBV6-3; J gene: TRBJ2-7
CDR3 DNA: TGTGCCAGCAGTTTAGCAACAGGGGGCAGGTACGAGTTCTTC; CDR3 protein: CASSLATGGRYEFF; D gene: TRBD1; clone size: -; V gene: TRBV12-3/TRBV12-4; J gene: TRBJ2-1
CDR3 DNA: TGTGCCAGCAGGACCGGGGACCTAGAGCTGTTTTTT; CDR3 protein: CASRTGDLELFF; D gene: -; clone size: -; V gene: TRBV28; J gene: TRBJ2-2
CDR3 DNA: TGTGCCAGCAGGGATCCGGGACTAGGTGAGACCCAGTACTTC; CDR3 protein: CASRDPGLGETQYF; D gene: TRBD2; clone size: few; V gene: TRBV6-2/TRBV6-3; J gene: TRBJ2-5
CDR3 DNA: TGTGCCACCAGTGATTTGGCTTTAGAGGGGGCAGATACGCAGTATTTT; CDR3 protein: CATSDLALEGADTQYF; D gene: -; clone size: few; V gene: TRBV24-1; J gene: TRBJ2-3
CDR3 DNA: TGTGCCAGCAGCCAATTTGAGACTAGCGGCGAGCAGTACTTC; CDR3 protein: CASSQFETSGEQYF; D gene: TRBD2; clone size: -; V gene: TRBV3-1; J gene: TRBJ2-7
CDR3 DNA: TGTGCCAGCACAGGGCCAAGGGACACCTACGAGCAGTACTTC; CDR3 protein: CASTGPRDTYEQYF; D gene: -; clone size: -; V gene: TRBV28; J gene: TRBJ2-7
CDR3 DNA: TGTGCCTGTGGTTGGGGCAAAAACATTCAGTACTTC; CDR3 protein: CACGWGKNIQYF; D gene: -; clone size: -; V gene: TRBV30; J gene: TRBJ2-4
CDR3 DNA: TGTGCCAGCAGTTTAGCTAGCGGGAGGGGGGATACGCAGTATTTT; CDR3 protein: CASSLASGRGDTQYF; D gene: TRBD2; clone size: -; V gene: TRBV28; J gene: TRBJ2-3
CDR3 DNA: TGTGCCAGCAGCCCTCAGACAACCTCGGGGAGTTCGCAGTATTTT; CDR3 protein: CASSPQTTSGSSQYF; D gene: -; clone size: -; V gene: TRBV12-3/TRBV12-4; J gene: TRBJ2-3
CDR3 DNA: TGTGCCAGCAGGGAGAGCTCCTACAATGAGCAGTTCTTC; CDR3 protein: CASRESSYNEQFF; D gene: -; clone size: -; V gene: TRBV3-1; J gene: TRBJ2-1
CDR3 DNA: TGTGCCAGCAGTTTTCGGGGGGCTTGGGAGCAGTACTTC; CDR3 protein: CASSFRGAWEQYF; D gene: -; clone size: -; V gene: TRBV28; J gene: TRBJ2-7
CDR3 DNA: TGTGCCAGCTCACCGTCTTTACAGGGGAATACTGAAGCTTTCTTT; CDR3 protein: CASSPSLQGNTEAFF; D gene: TRBD1; clone size: many; V gene: TRBV18; J gene: TRBJ1-1
CDR3 DNA: TGTGCCAGCAGCAGGGCTGGAAACACCATATATTTT; CDR3 protein: CASSRAGNTIYF; D gene: -; clone size: -; V gene: TRBV28; J gene: TRBJ1-3
CDR3 DNA: TGTGCCAGCAGCTTAGGCAGATCTAACTATGGCTACACCTTC; CDR3 protein: CASSLGRSNYGYTF; D gene: -; clone size: few; V gene: TRBV7-2; J gene: TRBJ1-2
CDR3 DNA: TGCAGCGCTCTCACGGACGGGGTGGAGCAGTACTTC; CDR3 protein: CSALTDGVEQYF; D gene: -; clone size: few; V gene: TRBV29-1; J gene: TRBJ2-7
CDR3 DNA: TGTGCCAGCAGTTCAGGACGGGTTGATAGCAATCAGCCCCAGCATTTT; CDR3 protein: CASSSGRVDSNQPQHF; D gene: -; clone size: few; V gene: TRBV12-3/TRBV12-4; J gene: TRBJ1-5
CDR3 DNA: TGTGCCAGCTACAGGATCTCTGGGGCCAACGTCCTGACTTTC; CDR3 protein: CASYRISGANVLTF; D gene: -; clone size: few; V gene: TRBV2; J gene: TRBJ2-6
CDR3 DNA: TGTGCCGTCTCAAAGCAGGGACAAGAGACCCAGTACTTC; CDR3 protein: CAVSKQGQETQYF; D gene: -; clone size: -; V gene: TRBV11-2; J gene: TRBJ2-5
CDR3 DNA: TGTGCCAGCAGTGGGCCCGGTGGCGAGCAGTACTTC; CDR3 protein: CASSGPGGEQYF; D gene: -; clone size: -; V gene: TRBV6-2/TRBV6-3; J gene: TRBJ2-7
CDR3 DNA: TGTGCCAGCAGCTTCTCCTACCGGGACAGTTCCTACGAGCAGTACTTC; CDR3 protein: CASSFSYRDSSYEQYF; D gene: TRBD1; clone size: -; V gene: TRBV7-9; J gene: TRBJ2-7
CDR3 DNA: TGTGCCAGCAGCTTAGTCCAGGGGAAAAATGAAAAACTGTTTTTT; CDR3 protein: CASSLVQGKNEKLFF; D gene: -; clone size: few; V gene: TRBV7-9; J gene: TRBJ1-4
CDR3 DNA: TGCAGTGCTAGAGATTCGGGGTCGAGCCGATACAATGAGCAGTTCTTC; CDR3 protein: CSARDSGSSRYNEQFF; D gene: -; clone size: many; V gene: TRBV20-1; J gene: TRBJ2-1
CDR3 DNA: TGCAGTGCTAGAGAGGGCCTACTGCCGTCCGCTGAGCAGTTCTTC; CDR3 protein: CSAREGLLPSAEQFF; D gene: -; clone size: many; V gene: TRBV20-1; J gene: TRBJ2-1
CDR3 DNA: TGCAGTGCTAGCCAGGGGGGGGGCAATCAGCCCCAGCATTTT; CDR3 protein: CSASQGGGNQPQHF; D gene: TRBD1; clone size: many; V gene: TRBV20-1; J gene: TRBJ1-5
CDR3 DNA: TGTGCCAGCAGTTTGCGACTAGATGCCGGGGAGCTGTTTTTT; CDR3 protein: CASSLRLDAGELFF; D gene: -; clone size: -; V gene: TRBV12-3/TRBV12-4; J gene: TRBJ2-2
CDR3 DNA: TGCAGTGCTAGAGCCGGGACGGTGGCGTCCCACGAGCAGTACTTC; CDR3 protein: CSARAGTVASHEQYF; D gene: -; clone size: few; V gene: TRBV20-1; J gene: TRBJ2-7
CDR3 DNA: TGTGCCAGCAGCTTAGTAACTAGCGGGGCGCAGTATTTT; CDR3 protein: CASSLVTSGAQYF; D gene: TRBD2; clone size: once; V gene: TRBV7-2; J gene: TRBJ2-3
CDR3 DNA: TGTGCCAGCAGTTACGACAGGGCTGTCAATGAGCAGTTCTTC; CDR3 protein: CASSYDRAVNEQFF; D gene: TRBD1; clone size: -; V gene: TRBV6-5; J gene: TRBJ2-1
CDR3 DNA: TGTGCCAGCAGTTGGGTGGGGGGAGACACTGAAGCTTTCTTT; CDR3 protein: CASSWVGGDTEAFF; D gene: -; clone size: once; V gene: TRBV27; J gene: TRBJ1-1
CDR3 DNA: TGTGCCATCAGGACAGGGCCCGACGGCTACACCTTC; CDR3 protein: CAIRTGPDGYTF; D gene: TRBD1; clone size: few; V gene: TRBV10-3; J gene: TRBJ1-2
CDR3 DNA: TGCAGTGCTGTTAGGGGTGTTGAAGCTTTCTTT; CDR3 protein: CSAVRGVEAFF; D gene: -; clone size: few; V gene: TRBV20-1; J gene: TRBJ1-1
CDR3 DNA: TGTGCCAGCAGTTCCACAGGAGCTAGCAATCAGCCCCAGCATTTT; CDR3 protein: CASSSTGASNQPQHF; D gene: -; clone size: -; V gene: TRBV27; J gene: TRBJ1-5
CDR3 DNA: TGCAGTGCTAGAGCACAGAACGAATATGGCTACACCTTC; CDR3 protein: CSARAQNEYGYTF; D gene: -; clone size: few; V gene: TRBV20-1; J gene: TRBJ1-2